Given below is one T cell receptor beta chain in context. The target antigen is unknown. This sample was taken from a study of blood T cells in healthy people across ages. A sample-barcoded 5' primer and a J-beta primer mix were used in a second PCR of roughly 7 to 12 cycles. TCRdb itself ran the 5' RACE reads through MiXCR, one entry per CDR3 protein. The data contain about 970,000 distinct CDR3 sequences, around 54% of them singletons. General study findings and limits: No conclusive comparison of naive versus antigen-experienced cells was possible with unsorted PBMCs.

V dropped 6 bases and J dropped 0; count of bases not matched to a gene: 6. Germline V gives CDR1 DFQATT, CDR2 SNEGSKA (reference sequence). This CDR3 region has 16 residues. Sample: blood. The TCR originated in a woman aged 60-75 years in good health. The rearrangement uses TRBV20-1 and TRBJ2-4, with 12 bases lining up with TRBD2. CDR3 amino acids: CSAATSGSVAKNIQYF. In DNA form, the CDR3 reads TGCAGTGCAGCGACTAGCGGGAGTGTAGCCAAAAACATTCAGTACTTC.